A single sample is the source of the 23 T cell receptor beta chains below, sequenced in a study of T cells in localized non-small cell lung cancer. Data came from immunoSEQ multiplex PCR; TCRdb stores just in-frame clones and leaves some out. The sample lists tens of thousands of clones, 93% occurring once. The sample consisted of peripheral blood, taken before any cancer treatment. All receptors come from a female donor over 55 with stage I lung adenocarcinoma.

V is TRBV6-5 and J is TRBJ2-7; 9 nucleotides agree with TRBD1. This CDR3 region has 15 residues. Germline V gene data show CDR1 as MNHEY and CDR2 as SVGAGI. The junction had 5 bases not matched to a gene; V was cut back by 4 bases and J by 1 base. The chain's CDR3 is CASSSTGGLSYEQYF. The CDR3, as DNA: TGTGCCAGCAGTTCAACAGGGGGCTTATCCTACGAGCAGTACTTC.

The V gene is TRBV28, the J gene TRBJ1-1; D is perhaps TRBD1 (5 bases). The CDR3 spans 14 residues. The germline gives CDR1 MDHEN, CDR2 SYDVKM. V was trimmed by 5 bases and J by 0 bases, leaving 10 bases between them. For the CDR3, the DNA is TGTGCCAGCAGTCAGGGTAACATGAACACTGAAGCTTTCTTT. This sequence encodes CASSQGNMNTEAFF.

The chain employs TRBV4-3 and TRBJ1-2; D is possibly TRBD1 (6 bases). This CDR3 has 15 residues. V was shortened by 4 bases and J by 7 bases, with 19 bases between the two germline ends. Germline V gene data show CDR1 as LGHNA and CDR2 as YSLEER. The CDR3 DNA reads TGCGCCAGCAGCCTGCTAGGGACACCCGTGGCTGGCTACACCTTC. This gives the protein CASSLLGTPVAGYTF.

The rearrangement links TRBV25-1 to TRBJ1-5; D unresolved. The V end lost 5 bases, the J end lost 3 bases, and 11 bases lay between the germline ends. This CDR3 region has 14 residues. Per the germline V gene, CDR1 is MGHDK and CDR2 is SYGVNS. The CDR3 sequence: CASSPNGDNQPQHF. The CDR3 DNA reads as TGTGCCAGCAGTCCCAACGGGGACAATCAGCCCCAGCATTTT.

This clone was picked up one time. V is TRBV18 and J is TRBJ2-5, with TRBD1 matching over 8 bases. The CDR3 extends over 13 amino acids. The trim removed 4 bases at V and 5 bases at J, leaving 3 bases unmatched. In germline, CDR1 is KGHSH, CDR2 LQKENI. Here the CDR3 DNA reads TGTGCCAGCTCACGGAGACAGGGGGAGACCCAGTACTTC. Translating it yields CASSRRQGETQYF.

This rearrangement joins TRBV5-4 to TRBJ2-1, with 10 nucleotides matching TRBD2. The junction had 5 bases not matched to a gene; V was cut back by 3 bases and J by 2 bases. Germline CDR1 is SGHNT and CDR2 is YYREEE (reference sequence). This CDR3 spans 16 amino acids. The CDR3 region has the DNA TGTGCCAGCAGCTCGCTAGCGGGAGAGGCCTACAATGAGCAGTTCTTC. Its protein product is CASSSLAGEAYNEQFF.

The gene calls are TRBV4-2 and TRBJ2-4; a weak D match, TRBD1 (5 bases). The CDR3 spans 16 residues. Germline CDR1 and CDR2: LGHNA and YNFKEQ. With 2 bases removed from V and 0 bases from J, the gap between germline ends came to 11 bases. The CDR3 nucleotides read TGTGCCAGCAGCCAAAACAGGAGACTAGCCAAAAACATTCAGTACTTC. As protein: CASSQNRRLAKNIQYF.

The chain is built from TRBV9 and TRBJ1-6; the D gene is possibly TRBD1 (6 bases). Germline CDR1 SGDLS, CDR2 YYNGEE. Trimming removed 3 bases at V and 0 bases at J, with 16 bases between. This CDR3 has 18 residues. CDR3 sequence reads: CASSAGGGRSSYNSPLHF. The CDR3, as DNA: TGTGCCAGCAGCGCCGGAGGGGGAAGGAGCTCCTATAATTCACCCCTCCACTTT.

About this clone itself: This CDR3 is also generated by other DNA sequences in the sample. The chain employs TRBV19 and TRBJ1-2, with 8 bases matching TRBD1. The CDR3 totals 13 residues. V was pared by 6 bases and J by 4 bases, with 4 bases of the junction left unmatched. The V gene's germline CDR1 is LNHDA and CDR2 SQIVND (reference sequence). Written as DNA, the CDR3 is TGTGCCAGTAGCGACAGGGGTATCTATGGCTACACCTTC. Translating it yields CASSDRGIYGYTF.

Here the CDR3 DNA reads TGTGCCAGCAGCCCCCAGGACGGGAACACCGGGGAGCTGTTTTTT. Translating it yields CASSPQDGNTGELFF. The J gene is TRBJ2-2, the V gene TRBV5-4; no clear D gene. Looked up from germline, CDR1 is SGHNT and CDR2 is YYREEE (reference sequence). The CDR3 runs 15 residues. The V end was cut by 4 bases, the J end by 1 base, with 11 bases between.

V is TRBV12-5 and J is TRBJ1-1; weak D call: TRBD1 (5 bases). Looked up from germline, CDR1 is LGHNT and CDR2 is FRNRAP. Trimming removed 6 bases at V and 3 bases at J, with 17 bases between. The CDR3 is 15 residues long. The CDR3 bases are TGTGCTAGTGGCCACTCCTCCAGGGTCTACACTGAAGCTTTCTTT. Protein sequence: CASGHSSRVYTEAFF.

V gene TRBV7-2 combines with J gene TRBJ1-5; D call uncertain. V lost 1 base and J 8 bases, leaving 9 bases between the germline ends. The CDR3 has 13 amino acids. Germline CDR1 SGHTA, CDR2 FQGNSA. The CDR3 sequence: CASSLGGLKPQHF. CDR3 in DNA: TGTGCCAGCAGCTTAGGAGGGCTGAAGCCCCAGCATTTT.

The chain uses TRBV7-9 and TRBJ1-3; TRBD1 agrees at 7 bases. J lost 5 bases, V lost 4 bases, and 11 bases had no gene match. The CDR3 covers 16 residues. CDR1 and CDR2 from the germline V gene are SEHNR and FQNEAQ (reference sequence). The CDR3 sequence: CASSSPRDSRRNTIYF. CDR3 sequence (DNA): TGTGCCAGCAGCTCTCCCCGGGACAGTCGGAGAAACACCATATATTTT.

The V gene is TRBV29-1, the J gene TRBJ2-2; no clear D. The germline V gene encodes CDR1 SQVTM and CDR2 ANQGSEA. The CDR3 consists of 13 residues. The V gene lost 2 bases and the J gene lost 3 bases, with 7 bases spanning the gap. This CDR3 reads CSVEHAYTGELFF. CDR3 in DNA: TGCAGCGTTGAACATGCTTACACCGGGGAGCTGTTTTTT.

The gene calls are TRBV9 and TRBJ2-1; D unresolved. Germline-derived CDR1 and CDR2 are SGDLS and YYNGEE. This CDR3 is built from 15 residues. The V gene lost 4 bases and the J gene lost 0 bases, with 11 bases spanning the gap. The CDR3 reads CASSIDDGSYNEQFF. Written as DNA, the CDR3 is TGTGCCAGCAGCATAGACGATGGCTCCTACAATGAGCAGTTCTTC.

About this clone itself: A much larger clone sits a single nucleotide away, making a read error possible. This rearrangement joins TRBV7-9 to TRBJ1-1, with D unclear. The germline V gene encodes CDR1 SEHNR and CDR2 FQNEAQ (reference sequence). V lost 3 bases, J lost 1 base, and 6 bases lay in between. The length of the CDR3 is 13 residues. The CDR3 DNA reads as TGTGCCAGCAGCTTTACAGAGAACACTGAAGCTTTCTTT. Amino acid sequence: CASSFTENTEAFF. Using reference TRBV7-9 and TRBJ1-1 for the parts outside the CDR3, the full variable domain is DTGVSQNPRHKITKRGQNVTFRCDPISEHNRLYWYRQTLGQGPEFLTYFQNEAQLEKSRLLSDRFSAERPKGSFSTLEIQRTEQGDSAMYLCASSFTENTEAFFGQGTRLTVV.

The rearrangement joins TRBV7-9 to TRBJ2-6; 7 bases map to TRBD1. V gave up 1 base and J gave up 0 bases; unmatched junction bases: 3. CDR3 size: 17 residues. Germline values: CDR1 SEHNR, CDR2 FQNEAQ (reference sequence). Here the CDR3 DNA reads TGTGCCAGCAGCTTAGGGACAGGCCGCTCTGGGGCCAACGTCCTGACTTTC. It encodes CASSLGTGRSGANVLTF.

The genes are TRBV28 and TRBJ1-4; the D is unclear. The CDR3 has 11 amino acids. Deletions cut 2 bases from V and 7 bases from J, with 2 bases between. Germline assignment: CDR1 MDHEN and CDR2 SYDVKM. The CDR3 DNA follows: TGTGCCAGCAGTTTAACTGAAAAACTGTTTTTT. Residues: CASSLTEKLFF.

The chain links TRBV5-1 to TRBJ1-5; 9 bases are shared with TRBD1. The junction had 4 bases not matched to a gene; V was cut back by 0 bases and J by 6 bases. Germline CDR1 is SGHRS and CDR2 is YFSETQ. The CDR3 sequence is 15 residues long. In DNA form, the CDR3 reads TGCGCCAGCAGCTTGGGGGACAGGGAAGGTCAGCCCCAGCATTTT. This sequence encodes CASSLGDREGQPQHF. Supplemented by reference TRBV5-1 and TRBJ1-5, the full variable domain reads KAGVTQTPRYLIKTRGQQVTLSCSPISGHRSVSWYQQTPGQGLQFLFEYFSETQRNKGNFPGRFSGRQFSNSRSEMNVSTLELGDSALYLCASSLGDREGQPQHFGDGTRLSIL.

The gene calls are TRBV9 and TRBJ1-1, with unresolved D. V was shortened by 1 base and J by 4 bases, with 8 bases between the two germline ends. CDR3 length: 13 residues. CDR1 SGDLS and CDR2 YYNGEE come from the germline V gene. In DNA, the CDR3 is TGTGCCAGCAGCGTACAGAAGGGCACTGAAGCTTTCTTT. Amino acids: CASSVQKGTEAFF.

This chain's CDR3 is CASSYLGAGGPWGETQYF. CDR3 sequence (DNA): TGTGCCAGCAGCTATCTGGGAGCGGGGGGCCCTTGGGGAGAGACCCAGTACTTC. V is TRBV5-6 and J is TRBJ2-5; 9 bases are a match to TRBD2. J was trimmed by 4 bases and V by 3 bases; bases with no gene match: 16. This CDR3 has 18 amino acids. Germline loops: CDR1 SGHDT, CDR2 YYEEEE.

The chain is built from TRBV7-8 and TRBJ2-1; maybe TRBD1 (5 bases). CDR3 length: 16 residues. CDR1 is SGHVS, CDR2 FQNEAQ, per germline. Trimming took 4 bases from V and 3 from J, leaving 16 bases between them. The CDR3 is CASSSTQGGSYNEQFF. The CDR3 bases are TGTGCCAGCAGCTCCACCCAGGGCGGTAGCTACAATGAGCAGTTCTTC.

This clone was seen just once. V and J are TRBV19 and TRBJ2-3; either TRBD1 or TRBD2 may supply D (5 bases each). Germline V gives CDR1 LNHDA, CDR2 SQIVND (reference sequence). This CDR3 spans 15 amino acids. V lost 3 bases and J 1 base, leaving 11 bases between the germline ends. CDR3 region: CASSMPGPGTDTQYF. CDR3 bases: TGTGCCAGTAGTATGCCGGGGCCAGGCACAGATACGCAGTATTTT. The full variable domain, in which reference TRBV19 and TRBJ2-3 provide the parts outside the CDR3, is DGGITQSPKYLFRKEGQNVTLSCEQNLNHDAMYWYRQDPGQGLRLIYYSQIVNDFQKGDIAEGYSVSREKKESFPLTVTSAQKNPTAFYLCASSMPGPGTDTQYFGPGTRLTVL.